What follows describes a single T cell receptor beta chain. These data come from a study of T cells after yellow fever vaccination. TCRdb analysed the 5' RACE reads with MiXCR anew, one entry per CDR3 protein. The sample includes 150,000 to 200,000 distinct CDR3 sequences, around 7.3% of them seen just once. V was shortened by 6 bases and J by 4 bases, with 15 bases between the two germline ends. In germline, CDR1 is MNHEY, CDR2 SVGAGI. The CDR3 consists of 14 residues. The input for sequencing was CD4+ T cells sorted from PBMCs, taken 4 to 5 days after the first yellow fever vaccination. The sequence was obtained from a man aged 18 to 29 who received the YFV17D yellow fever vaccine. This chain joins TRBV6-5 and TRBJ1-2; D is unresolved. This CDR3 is CASSLSRAPYGYTF. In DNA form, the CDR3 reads TGTGCCAGCAGCTTGTCCCGGGCCCCCTATGGCTACACCTTC.